Listed below are T cell receptor beta chains from one sample, sequenced in a study of blood T cells in healthy people across ages. One entry per CDR3 protein results from TCRdb running MiXCR on the 5' RACE reads. The sample has hundreds of thousands of distinct CDR3 sequences, 20% to 30% seen once; the top ten hold about 3%. These data were also filed under a second study, of T cells of mothers and their children.

The sample consisted of blood. The receptors derive from a boy between 10 and 17 years old in good health. Each CDR3 is given with its conserved first and last residue. Fields, in order: V gene, D gene, J gene, CDR3 length, clone size, CDR3 protein, CDR3 DNA. A D gene is named only where the DNA matches it firmly. Clone size is given for some rows only: seen once, a few or many times, or a class if the clone is expanded.

TRBV12-3/TRBV12-4	TRBD1	TRBJ1-4	14	few	CASSHGQGVEKLFF	TGTGCCAGCAGCCACGGACAGGGGGTAGAAAAACTGTTTTTT
TRBV7-3	TRBD2	TRBJ2-1	15	.	CASSLTSGGPSGQFF	TGTGCCAGCAGCCTGACTAGCGGGGGCCCGTCGGGGCAGTTCTTC
TRBV9	TRBD2	TRBJ2-4	14	few	CASSVDGGKNIQYF	TGTGCCAGCAGCGTAGACGGGGGGAAAAACATTCAGTACTTC
TRBV29-1	.	TRBJ2-5	13	many	CSVRGAVRETQYF	TGCAGCGTCCGCGGGGCGGTCCGAGAGACCCAGTACTTC
TRBV12-3/TRBV12-4	.	TRBJ2-5	13	.	CASTEARQETQYF	TGTGCCAGCACTGAGGCCAGACAAGAGACCCAGTACTTC
TRBV5-1	TRBD2	TRBJ2-5	14	few	CASRRGGRTETQYF	TGCGCCAGCAGACGGGGGGGCCGGACAGAGACCCAGTACTTC
TRBV29-1	TRBD2	TRBJ2-7	14	many	CSVTLAGRAYEQYF	TGCAGCGTCACACTAGCAGGGAGGGCCTACGAGCAGTACTTC
TRBV7-2	.	TRBJ1-1	14	.	CASSLAGLSTEAFF	TGTGCCAGCAGCTTAGCGGGCCTGAGCACTGAAGCTTTCTTT
TRBV7-3	.	TRBJ1-1	17	.	CASSSQPLGGLNTEAFF	TGTGCCAGCAGCAGTCAACCTTTGGGGGGGCTGAACACTGAAGCTTTCTTT
TRBV6-4	.	TRBJ2-1	12	.	CASSAGAGEQFF	TGTGCCAGCAGTGCAGGGGCAGGGGAGCAGTTCTTC
TRBV6-1	TRBD1	TRBJ2-2	14	once	CASIGTGSPGELFF	TGTGCCAGCATAGGGACAGGGTCCCCCGGGGAGCTGTTTTTT
TRBV20-1	.	TRBJ2-7	14	few	CSARDRGGSYEQYF	TGCAGTGCTAGAGATAGAGGGGGAAGTTACGAGCAGTACTTC
TRBV3-1	TRBD1	TRBJ1-2	16	.	CASSRFPGQGLRGYTF	TGTGCCAGCAGTCGATTCCCGGGACAGGGTCTCCGGGGCTACACCTTC
TRBV4-1	.	TRBJ2-7	11	.	CASSQDGIQYF	TGCGCCAGCAGCCAAGACGGAATACAGTACTTC
TRBV9	.	TRBJ1-2	15	.	CASSAQTGLNYGYTF	TGTGCCAGCAGCGCCCAGACAGGTTTAAACTATGGCTACACCTTC
TRBV5-5	.	TRBJ2-3	15	.	CASSFNGRRTDTQYF	TGTGCCAGCAGCTTCAACGGACGGAGAACAGATACGCAGTATTTT
TRBV11-3	TRBD1	TRBJ2-7	13	.	CASSAHRGYEQCF	TGTGCCAGCAGCGCCCACAGGGGCTACGAGCAGTGCTTC
TRBV12-3/TRBV12-4	TRBD2	TRBJ2-1	15	.	CASSLGSGGNNEQFF	TGTGCCAGCAGTTTGGGTAGCGGGGGAAATAATGAGCAGTTCTTC
TRBV13	.	TRBJ2-4	14	.	CASSQKGAQNIQYF	TGTGCCAGCAGCCAGAAGGGCGCCCAAAACATTCAGTACTTC
TRBV10-3	.	TRBJ1-4	14	.	CAISAGQGSEKLFF	TGTGCCATCAGCGCGGGGCAGGGGAGTGAAAAACTGTTTTTT
TRBV10-3	.	TRBJ1-1	15	.	CAISEGTPGDTEAFF	TGTGCCATCAGTGAGGGGACTCCTGGGGACACTGAAGCTTTCTTT
TRBV14	TRBD1	TRBJ1-1	16	few	CASSRGQGGMRTEAFF	TGTGCCAGCAGCCGGGGACAGGGTGGGATGCGCACCGAAGCTTTCTTT
TRBV7-3	.	TRBJ2-6	16	few	CASSPGPVAGANVLTF	TGTGCCAGCAGCCCTGGCCCGGTGGCTGGGGCCAACGTCCTGACTTTC
TRBV5-1	TRBD2	TRBJ2-1	13	few	CASRQAGYNEQFF	TGCGCCAGCAGGCAAGCGGGGTACAATGAGCAGTTCTTC
TRBV2	.	TRBJ2-5	14	.	CASTDSGTQETQYF	TGTGCCAGCACTGACTCCGGGACCCAAGAGACCCAGTACTTC
TRBV11-1	TRBD1	TRBJ2-5	15	few	CASSLGTGSLPEQYF	TGTGCCAGCAGCTTGGGGACAGGTTCCCTCCCGGAGCAGTACTTC
TRBV12-5	.	TRBJ2-5	13	few	CASGPPGRETQYF	TGTGCTAGTGGGCCTCCGGGTCGAGAGACCCAGTACTTC
TRBV20-1	.	TRBJ2-3	15	few	CSAPRAESSTDTQYF	TGCAGTGCCCCCCGGGCAGAGTCTAGCACAGATACGCAGTATTTT
TRBV4-1	.	TRBJ1-5	16	.	CASSQEGGRGNQAQHF	TGCGCCAGCAGCCAAGAAGGTGGCAGGGGCAATCAGGCCCAGCATTTT
TRBV5-1	.	TRBJ2-3	15	few	CASSLGTYGTDTQYF	TGCGCCAGCAGCTTAGGGACCTATGGCACAGATACGCAGTATTTT
TRBV28	TRBD1	TRBJ2-7	13	.	CACSKDRSHEQYF	TGTGCCTGCAGCAAGGACAGGAGCCACGAGCAGTACTTC
TRBV7-6	.	TRBJ2-3	14	few	CASSAGQLTDTQYF	TGTGCCAGCAGCGCGGGACAGCTCACAGATACGCAGTATTTT
TRBV7-9	TRBD1	TRBJ2-4	13	.	CASSAPGGNIQYF	TGTGCCAGCTCAGCCCCAGGGGGTAACATTCAGTACTTC
TRBV4-1	.	TRBJ2-1	13	.	CASSPERRDEQFF	TGCGCTAGCAGCCCCGAGCGAAGAGATGAGCAGTTCTTC
TRBV6-5	TRBD1	TRBJ2-1	17	few	CASSSPSGQGAYNEQFF	TGTGCCAGCAGTTCCCCCTCGGGACAGGGAGCCTACAATGAGCAGTTCTTC
TRBV20-1	.	TRBJ2-7	13	.	CSATPGEKYEQYF	TGCAGTGCTACGCCAGGGGAGAAGTACGAGCAGTACTTC
TRBV12-3/TRBV12-4	.	TRBJ1-1	15	.	CASSPRVRMNTEAFF	TGTGCCAGCAGTCCGCGAGTAAGGATGAACACTGAAGCTTTCTTT
TRBV20-1	TRBD2	TRBJ2-3	15	.	CSATTSGRVTDTQYF	TGCAGTGCCACCACTAGCGGGCGAGTTACAGATACGCAGTATTTT
TRBV20-1	TRBD2	TRBJ2-7	15	.	CSARDPGGGAYEQYF	TGCAGTGCTAGAGATCCCGGCGGGGGGGCGTACGAGCAGTACTTC
TRBV28	TRBD2	TRBJ2-3	16	.	CASSSIAGESADTQYF	TGTGCCAGCAGTTCCATAGCGGGAGAATCCGCAGATACGCAGTATTTT
TRBV11-2	TRBD1	TRBJ2-3	15	few	CASRAGTAGTDTQYF	TGTGCCAGCAGGGCCGGGACAGCAGGGACAGATACGCAGTATTTT
TRBV19	.	TRBJ1-2	14	.	CASSIGPTEYGYTF	TGTGCCAGTAGTATAGGCCCGACTGAGTATGGCTACACCTTC
TRBV10-3	TRBD1	TRBJ1-2	15	.	CAITTTGWMNYGYTF	TGTGCCATCACCACGACAGGGTGGATGAACTATGGCTACACCTTC
TRBV28	.	TRBJ2-6	13	.	CASSRRGANVLTF	TGTGCCAGCAGTCGACGGGGGGCCAACGTCCTGACTTTC
TRBV29-1	.	TRBJ2-7	15	.	CSVIKGAGPSYEQYF	TGCAGCGTCATCAAAGGGGCAGGACCCTCCTACGAGCAGTACTTC
TRBV15	.	TRBJ2-3	17	few	CATSRDRKAGRTDTQYF	TGTGCCACCAGCAGAGATAGGAAGGCAGGGCGCACAGATACGCAGTATTTT
TRBV11-2	TRBD1	TRBJ2-5	18	.	CASSLDESGTGTYETQYF	TGTGCCAGCAGCTTAGACGAATCCGGGACAGGGACATATGAGACCCAGTACTTC